What follows are 18 T cell receptor beta chains derived from one specimen sequenced in a study of cytomegalovirus exposure and HLA in healthy donors. Measured with immunoSEQ multiplex PCR; TCRdb has only the in-frame clones, and not every one. The repertoire has 200,000 to 250,000 clones, 75% to 90% of them found once; the top ten carry about 6%. Material: PBMCs. The receptors derive from a woman aged 18-30 years in good health and CMV-seronegative.

V usage is TRBV27 and J usage is TRBJ2-7; D unresolved. Germline V CDR1 and CDR2: MNHEY, SMNVEV (reference sequence). Deletions cut 6 bases from V and 2 bases from J, with 14 bases between. The CDR3 covers 14 residues. In nucleotides, the CDR3 is TGTGCCAGCAGATACCTGGACGGAACCTACGAGCAGTACTTC. Encoded protein: CASRYLDGTYEQYF.

The chain joins TRBV7-2 to TRBJ2-5; unclear D gene. V was clipped by 4 bases and J by 3 bases, with 12 bases between them. The CDR3 sequence is 14 residues long. Germline-derived CDR1 and CDR2 are SGHTA and FQGNSA. CDR3 in DNA: TGTGCCAGCAGCTCCTGGGTGACGGAAGAGACCCAGTACTTC. It codes for CASSSWVTEETQYF.

The chain employs TRBV18 and TRBJ1-1; 9 nucleotides align to TRBD1. This CDR3 spans 16 amino acids. Germline V CDR1 and CDR2: KGHSH, LQKENI. V dropped 4 bases and J dropped 1; count of bases not matched to a gene: 7. This chain's CDR3 is CASSLGPGQGNTEAFF. The CDR3, as DNA: TGTGCCAGCTCACTGGGGCCGGGACAGGGGAACACTGAAGCTTTCTTT.

This clone was observed a single time. The V and J genes are TRBV29-1 and TRBJ1-1; D is perhaps TRBD1 (5 bases). V lost 1 base, J lost 10 bases, and 16 bases lay in between. Germline V gene sequence: CDR1 SQVTM, CDR2 ANQGSEA. The CDR3 covers 13 residues. The CDR3 here is CSVEVLGGRGAFF. The DNA of the CDR3 is TGCAGCGTTGAAGTTTTGGGGGGAAGGGGAGCTTTCTTT.

The J gene is TRBJ1-2, the V gene TRBV2; D is unresolved. The CDR3 loop spans 15 amino acids. Per the germline V gene, CDR1 is SNHLY and CDR2 is FYNNEI. V was cut by 2 bases and J by 0 bases, with 10 bases left in between. The CDR3 protein is CASSERLAANYGYTF. The DNA of the CDR3 is TGTGCCAGCAGTGAAAGGCTTGCAGCTAACTATGGCTACACCTTC. The whole variable domain, filled in from reference TRBV2 and TRBJ1-2, reads EPEVTQTPSHQVTQMGQEVILRCVPISNHLYFYWYRQILGQKVEFLVSFYNNEISEKSEIFDDQFSVERPDGSNFTLKIRSTKLEDSAMYFCASSERLAANYGYTFGSGTRLTVV.

This clone was observed once. The chain has TRBV5-5 and TRBJ2-7; 7 nucleotides agree with TRBD1. The CDR3 spans 16 residues. The V segment lost 6 bases and the J segment 0 bases; nucleotides outside the gene matches: 12. CDR1 SGHKS and CDR2 YYEKEE come from the germline V gene (reference sequence). Here the CDR3 reads CASNPPGTASSYEQYF. DNA for the CDR3: TGTGCCAGCAACCCGCCCGGGACAGCGAGCTCCTACGAGCAGTACTTC.

This clone was recorded only once. The chain employs TRBV9 and TRBJ1-1; D unclear. Germline CDR1 and CDR2: SGDLS and YYNGEE. V dropped 0 bases and J dropped 7 bases, with 13 bases sitting between them. This CDR3 is 14 amino acids long. CDR3 sequence (DNA): TGTGCCAGCAGCGTAGGCCAGCTCGAAGATGAAGCTTTCTTT. Protein sequence: CASSVGQLEDEAFF.

The J gene is TRBJ2-1, the V gene TRBV29-1; TRBD2 aligns across 8 bases. Trimming cost V 5 bases and J 2 bases; bases outside gene matches: 5. The CDR3 has 14 residues. Germline values: CDR1 SQVTM, CDR2 ANQGSEA. In nucleotides, the CDR3 is TGCAGCGTTCAAGCGGGAGAAACCTACAATGAGCAGTTCTTC. This codes for CSVQAGETYNEQFF.

The chain is built from TRBV28 and TRBJ1-5; D gene unclear. The CDR3 is 12 residues long. The V and J ends lost 3 bases and 5 bases respectively, with 5 bases between them. CDR1 MDHEN and CDR2 SYDVKM come from the germline V gene. The CDR3 DNA is TGTGCCAGCAGTTTGTTATATCAGCCCCAGCATTTT. Translated, it gives CASSLLYQPQHF.

This rearrangement joins TRBV14 to TRBJ2-7, with D unclear. V gave up 1 base and J gave up 3 bases, with 4 bases separating them. The CDR3 is 12 residues long. The germline V gene encodes CDR1 SGHDN and CDR2 FVKESK. This CDR3 reads CASSQGNYEQYF. CDR3 bases: TGTGCCAGCAGCCAAGGTAACTACGAGCAGTACTTC. Looking up the rest from reference TRBV14 and TRBJ2-7 gives the full variable domain: EAGVTQFPSHSVIEKGQTVTLRCDPISGHDNLYWYRRVMGKEIKFLLHFVKESKQDESGMPNNRFLAERTGGTYSTLKVQPAELEDSGVYFCASSQGNYEQYFGPGTRLTVT.

The V gene is TRBV15, the J gene TRBJ1-1; maybe TRBD1 (5 bases). This CDR3 comprises 16 residues. Germline V gene data show CDR1 as LNHNV and CDR2 as YYDKDF (reference sequence). Trimming pared 3 bases from V and 1 base from J, leaving 15 bases between. This CDR3 reads CATSSLIGTENTEAFF. CDR3 nucleotide sequence: TGTGCCACCAGCAGCTTAATTGGGACCGAGAACACTGAAGCTTTCTTT.

Written as DNA, the CDR3 is TGCGCCAGCAGCCCCACCAACCAAGAGACCCAGTACTTC. Protein: CASSPTNQETQYF. The V and J genes are TRBV5-1 and TRBJ2-5; no clear D. V was pared by 4 bases and J by 0 bases, with 7 bases between. The germline V gene encodes CDR1 SGHRS and CDR2 YFSETQ. The CDR3 loop spans 13 amino acids. The full variable domain, rest sourced from reference TRBV5-1 and TRBJ2-5, is KAGVTQTPRYLIKTRGQQVTLSCSPISGHRSVSWYQQTPGQGLQFLFEYFSETQRNKGNFPGRFSGRQFSNSRSEMNVSTLELGDSALYLCASSPTNQETQYFGPGTRLLVL.

CDR3 amino acids: CASSLQSSYEQYF. CDR3 in DNA: TGTGCCAGCAGCTTGCAGAGCTCCTACGAGCAGTACTTC. The chain links TRBV5-6 to TRBJ2-7; D is unclear. This CDR3 region has 13 residues. V was pared by 1 base and J by 0 bases, with 5 bases between. Germline CDR1 SGHDT, CDR2 YYEEEE.

The J gene is TRBJ2-1, the V gene TRBV27, with TRBD2 identical over 10 bases. The germline gives CDR1 MNHEY, CDR2 SMNVEV (reference sequence). V trimming: 4 bases; J trimming: 3 bases; junction bases outside the gene matches: 9. The CDR3 is 17 residues long. As DNA, the CDR3 is TGTGCCAGCAGTTCCCAAGCGACTAGCGGGTTCTACAATGAGCAGTTCTTC. This codes for CASSSQATSGFYNEQFF.

The rearrangement links TRBV28 to TRBJ1-2; 9 nucleotides match TRBD1. Germline lookup yields CDR1 MDHEN and CDR2 SYDVKM. V shed 3 bases and J 4 bases; nucleotides not matched to a gene: 18. CDR3 length: 19 amino acids. CDR3 in amino acids: CASSFDPSLTGTGFYGYTF. CDR3 nucleotide sequence: TGTGCCAGCAGTTTCGACCCGTCCCTTACCGGGACAGGGTTCTATGGCTACACCTTC.

This chain uses TRBV11-2 with TRBJ1-2; tentatively, D is TRBD1 (6 bases). V was clipped by 2 bases and J by 8 bases, with 12 bases between them. The CDR3 is made up of 13 amino acids. Looked up from germline, CDR1 is SGHAT and CDR2 is FQNNGV. The CDR3 nucleotides are TGTGCCAGCAGCTTAAGTCCAGGGGACGGCTACACCTTC. Its protein is CASSLSPGDGYTF.

Points on this clone: A junction boundary mismatches the germline segment, possibly from a read error. The chain joins TRBV7-7 to TRBJ2-2; D is undetermined. Germline V CDR1 and CDR2: SSHAT, FNYEAQ (reference sequence). The CDR3 loop spans 14 amino acids. For the CDR3, the DNA is TGTGCTAGCAGCCGAGACCCAAACACCGGGGAGCTGTTTTTT. Amino acid sequence: CASSRDPNTGELFF. The full variable domain, its missing parts supplied by reference TRBV7-7 and TRBJ2-2, is GAGVSQSPRYKVTKRGQDVTLRCDPISSHATLYWYQQALGQGPEFLTYFNYEAQPDKSGLPSDRFSAERPEGSISTLTIQRTEQRDSAMYRCASSRDPNTGELFFGEGSRLTVL.

V is TRBV23-1 and J is TRBJ2-5; D ambiguous. TRBV23-1 is reported as an ORF; its role is uncertain. Trimming removed 2 bases from V and 5 bases from J, with 15 bases in between. The CDR3 is 15 residues long. The CDR3 protein is CASSQVRSNSETQYF. Here the CDR3 DNA reads TGCGCCAGCAGTCAAGTCAGGAGTAATTCGGAGACCCAGTACTTC.